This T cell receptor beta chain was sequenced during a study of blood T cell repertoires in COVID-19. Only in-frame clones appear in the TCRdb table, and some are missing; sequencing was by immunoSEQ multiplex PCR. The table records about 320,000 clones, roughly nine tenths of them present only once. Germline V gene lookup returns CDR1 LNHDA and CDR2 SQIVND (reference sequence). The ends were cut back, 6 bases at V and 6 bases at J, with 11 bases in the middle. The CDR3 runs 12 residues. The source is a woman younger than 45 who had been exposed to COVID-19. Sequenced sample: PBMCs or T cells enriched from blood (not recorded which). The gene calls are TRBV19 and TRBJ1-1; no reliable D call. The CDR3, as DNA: TGTGCCAGTAGAATACTGGGCGCTGAAGCTTTCTTT. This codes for CASRILGAEAFF.